The rows below give T cell receptor beta chains drawn from one sample of a study of PD-L1 blockade in urothelial cancer. TCRdb's table, derived via immunoSEQ multiplex PCR, lists solely in-frame clones and lacks some. The data contain 80,000 to 100,000 clones, 82% of them singletons. The sample here was PBMCs, taken around atezolizumab (anti-PD-L1) treatment. Receptors originate from a man in his sixties or seventies with urothelial cancer. CDR3s include the opening cysteine and the closing phenylalanine or tryptophan. A row's size may be missing; if present it is once, few, many or a size class.

clone size: -; V gene: TRBV4-1; J gene: TRBJ1-2; CDR3 protein: CASSQGDSFIYGYTF
clone size: few; V gene: TRBV14; J gene: TRBJ2-1; CDR3 protein: CASSPTRDREEQFF
clone size: few; V gene: TRBV29-1; J gene: TRBJ2-3; CDR3 protein: CSVERSEGQPISTDTQYF
clone size: once; V gene: TRBV2; J gene: TRBJ1-6; CDR3 protein: CASRTSTGINSPLHF
clone size: -; V gene: TRBV7-9; J gene: TRBJ2-1; CDR3 protein: CASSSGLAGGNEQFF
clone size: few; V gene: TRBV29-1; J gene: TRBJ1-1; CDR3 protein: CSVIRTGGLTEAFF
clone size: -; V gene: TRBV18; J gene: TRBJ1-1; CDR3 protein: CASCLGQGDTEAFF
clone size: -; V gene: TRBV7-2; J gene: TRBJ2-5; CDR3 protein: CASSSKVGIQETQYF
clone size: few; V gene: TRBV7-9; J gene: TRBJ2-2; CDR3 protein: CASSPSGLAGYTGELFF
clone size: -; V gene: TRBV11-3; J gene: TRBJ2-1; CDR3 protein: CASSPLWGGRSTNEQFF
clone size: -; V gene: TRBV6-1; J gene: TRBJ2-7; CDR3 protein: CASNRDYFEQYF
clone size: -; V gene: TRBV7-3; J gene: TRBJ2-5; CDR3 protein: CASSPGQGEQETQYF
clone size: few; V gene: TRBV19; J gene: TRBJ1-1; CDR3 protein: CASRAGQGQPITEAFF
clone size: once; V gene: TRBV5-8; J gene: TRBJ1-5; CDR3 protein: CASSPGSPKPQHF
clone size: -; V gene: TRBV7-9; J gene: TRBJ1-4; CDR3 protein: CASSSGQGHEKLFF
clone size: -; V gene: TRBV30; J gene: TRBJ1-4; CDR3 protein: CAWSVQGNEKLFF
clone size: -; V gene: TRBV6-6; J gene: TRBJ2-1; CDR3 protein: CASSPDRYGNEQFF
clone size: -; V gene: TRBV5-4; J gene: TRBJ2-1; CDR3 protein: CASSQRLAGAYGEQFF
clone size: -; V gene: TRBV18; J gene: TRBJ1-4; CDR3 protein: CASSPATLKEKLFF
clone size: few; V gene: TRBV6-6; J gene: TRBJ2-7; CDR3 protein: CASSYSGLAAYEQYF
clone size: -; V gene: TRBV5-1; J gene: -; CDR3 protein: CASSLVLAGDLHEQYF
clone size: -; V gene: TRBV5-6; J gene: TRBJ1-2; CDR3 protein: CASSPDRVYGYTF
clone size: -; V gene: TRBV2; J gene: TRBJ1-3; CDR3 protein: CASSLGGPRSGNTIYF
clone size: few; V gene: TRBV7-2; J gene: TRBJ1-1; CDR3 protein: CASSKTGGGTEAFF
clone size: -; V gene: TRBV6-5; J gene: TRBJ2-1; CDR3 protein: CASRGGPGLGEQFF
clone size: few; V gene: TRBV5-1; J gene: TRBJ2-2; CDR3 protein: CASSLNGRTGELFF
clone size: -; V gene: TRBV18; J gene: TRBJ1-1; CDR3 protein: CASSPEAGVNTEAFF
clone size: -; V gene: TRBV6-5; J gene: TRBJ1-5; CDR3 protein: CASRRTGRNQPQHF
clone size: -; V gene: TRBV7-8; J gene: TRBJ2-7; CDR3 protein: CASSSSLERNEQYF
clone size: -; V gene: TRBV29-1; J gene: TRBJ2-2; CDR3 protein: CSATSGTGSTGELFF
clone size: -; V gene: TRBV6-5; J gene: TRBJ1-2; CDR3 protein: CASSPGNGGYTF
clone size: -; V gene: TRBV27; J gene: TRBJ1-1; CDR3 protein: CASRQGMNTEAFF
clone size: -; V gene: TRBV5-5; J gene: TRBJ2-7; CDR3 protein: CASSTAVAGDLLDEQYF
clone size: -; V gene: TRBV9; J gene: TRBJ2-2; CDR3 protein: CASSYRSQGRGAGELFF
clone size: -; V gene: TRBV10-3; J gene: TRBJ2-7; CDR3 protein: CAISDRGGSYEQYF
clone size: few; V gene: TRBV14; J gene: TRBJ2-3; CDR3 protein: CASSGAGGDTQYF
clone size: -; V gene: TRBV6-5; J gene: TRBJ1-2; CDR3 protein: CASSYHRGPWGYTF
clone size: -; V gene: TRBV9; J gene: TRBJ1-2; CDR3 protein: CASSVDGQYYGYTF
clone size: -; V gene: TRBV19; J gene: TRBJ2-1; CDR3 protein: CASSRGSGRANEQFF
clone size: -; V gene: TRBV11-3; J gene: TRBJ2-5; CDR3 protein: CASSLDSGSTQYF
clone size: -; V gene: TRBV5-1; J gene: TRBJ2-7; CDR3 protein: CASSLPSGRTGEQYF
clone size: -; V gene: TRBV27; J gene: TRBJ2-1; CDR3 protein: CASSFSGRPYNEQFF
clone size: -; V gene: TRBV5-5; J gene: TRBJ1-5; CDR3 protein: CASSPPGQGPQPQHF
clone size: -; V gene: TRBV19; J gene: TRBJ1-2; CDR3 protein: CASSNGSGQGVRNYGYTF
clone size: -; V gene: TRBV6-1; J gene: TRBJ1-1; CDR3 protein: CASSEQGWNTEAFF
clone size: once; V gene: TRBV7-9; J gene: TRBJ2-3; CDR3 protein: CASSLPSGLANTQYF
clone size: -; V gene: TRBV11-2; J gene: TRBJ2-1; CDR3 protein: CASSLAGGGALHYNEQFF
clone size: -; V gene: TRBV27; J gene: TRBJ2-2; CDR3 protein: CASSFDNTGELLF
clone size: -; V gene: TRBV7-2; J gene: TRBJ2-7; CDR3 protein: CASSLVGQSSGQYF
clone size: -; V gene: TRBV7-2; J gene: TRBJ2-5; CDR3 protein: CASSLGGTFQETQYF
clone size: -; V gene: TRBV27; J gene: TRBJ1-4; CDR3 protein: CASSLILGQGEKLFF
clone size: -; V gene: TRBV19; J gene: TRBJ1-4; CDR3 protein: CASSNTGATNEKLFF
clone size: once; V gene: TRBV7-2; J gene: TRBJ2-5; CDR3 protein: CASSSDRGETQYF